Below, 32 T cell receptor beta chains from the same sample are listed, as sequenced in a study of T cell responses to AZD1222 COVID-19 vaccine. Repertoires were generated with immunoSEQ multiplex PCR, while TCRdb's copy carries only in-frame clones and drops some. The repertoire holds 110,000 to 150,000 clones, under 95% seen once, with over 7.5% in the top ten. Source: peripheral blood, taken on day 0 of AZD1222 vaccination. Source of these receptors: an adult in good health.

The chain is built from TRBV7-9 and TRBJ2-1; possibly TRBD1 for D (5 bases). V dropped 4 bases and J dropped 0 bases, with 13 bases sitting between them. The germline gives CDR1 SEHNR, CDR2 FQNEAQ (reference sequence). CDR3 size: 16 residues. CDR3 residues: CASSSLQVSSYNEQFF. In DNA, the CDR3 is TGTGCCAGCAGCTCCCTACAGGTGAGCTCCTACAATGAGCAGTTCTTC.

V and J are TRBV3-1 (or the pseudogene TRBV3-2) and TRBJ1-1; possible D gene TRBD1, 6 bases. Germline lookup yields CDR1 LGHDT and CDR2 YNNKEL (reference sequence). The CDR3 has 13 residues. Trimming cost V 0 bases and J 10 bases, with 12 bases left between them. The chain's CDR3 is CASSQEGGLGAFF. CDR3 DNA sequence: TGTGCCAGCAGCCAAGAGGGGGGCCTCGGAGCTTTCTTT.

The chain combines TRBV7-9 with TRBJ1-2, with 8 bases identical to TRBD1. Germline CDR1 is SEHNR and CDR2 is FQNEAQ (reference sequence). The CDR3 has 13 residues. The V gene end was trimmed by 2 bases and the J gene end by 7 bases; junction bases not matched to a gene: 3. This CDR3 is CASSLSGGAGYTF. The CDR3 bases are TGTGCCAGCAGCTTATCAGGGGGCGCTGGCTACACCTTC.

This chain uses TRBV30 with TRBJ1-1; unclear D gene. Trimming took off 4 bases at V and 1 base at J, with 10 bases between the two ends. The CDR3 is 13 amino acids. Germline CDR1 GTSNPN, CDR2 SVGIG (reference sequence). CDR3 in amino acids: CAWMRGENTEAFF. For the CDR3, the DNA is TGTGCCTGGATGCGGGGTGAGAACACTGAAGCTTTCTTT.

This chain joins TRBV25-1 and TRBJ1-1, with D perhaps TRBD1 (6 bases). This CDR3 is built from 11 residues. Trimming stripped 3 bases from V and 11 bases from J, with 10 bases between. Looked up from germline, CDR1 is MGHDK and CDR2 is SYGVNS. The CDR3 nucleotides read TGTGCCAGCAGTGAGGGACAAAGGGCTTTCTTT. This codes for CASSEGQRAFF.

This chain connects TRBV4-1 to TRBJ1-2, with D perhaps TRBD1 (6 bases). CDR3 length: 15 amino acids. The germline V gene has CDR1 MGHRA and CDR2 YSYEKL. V was cut by 0 bases and J by 7 bases, with 15 bases left in between. CDR3 coding DNA: TGCGCCAGCAGCCAAGAAACAGGGTCGTATGGTGGCTACACCTTC. It yields the protein CASSQETGSYGGYTF.

V is TRBV10-3 and J is TRBJ1-4; no clear D. Germline values: CDR1 ENHRY, CDR2 SYGVKD. Trimming removed 10 bases at V and 3 bases at J, with 12 bases between. The CDR3 is 13 residues long. The CDR3: CATTDGANEKLFF. As DNA, the CDR3 is TGTGCCACCACCGATGGAGCTAATGAAAAACTGTTTTTT.

This clone has only one observation. The CDR3 DNA sequence: TGTGCCAGCAGCTTAGGGTTTATGCGGACTGAAGCTTTCTTT. This codes for CASSLGFMRTEAFF. The chain links TRBV7-2 to TRBJ1-1; D ambiguous. The CDR3 consists of 14 residues. V lost 1 base to trimming and J lost 5 bases, with 11 bases between them. Germline CDR1 reads SGHTA; CDR2 reads FQGNSA.

V usage is TRBV6-2 or TRBV6-3 and J usage is TRBJ2-7, with D unclear. The CDR3 has 13 amino acids. Germline CDR1 and CDR2: MNHEY and SVGEGT. V lost 6 bases, J lost 4 bases, and 13 bases lay in between. The CDR3 loop is CASSRGRRYEQYF. CDR3 coding DNA: TGTGCCAGCAGCCGCGGACGGAGATACGAGCAGTACTTC.

The table lists this clone with a count of one. The rearrangement uses TRBV5-8 and TRBJ2-6; D remains ambiguous. V was clipped by 3 bases and J by 0 bases, with 7 bases between them. Germline V lookup: CDR1 SGHTS, CDR2 YDEGEE. The CDR3 length is 15 residues. The CDR3 spells CASSYANSGANVLTF. The CDR3 bases are TGTGCCAGCAGCTACGCCAACTCTGGGGCCAACGTCCTGACTTTC.

This clone was recorded once. The chain couples TRBV20-1 to TRBJ1-1; a possible D gene is TRBD1 (6 bases). Germline CDR1 is DFQATT and CDR2 is SNEGSKA (reference sequence). V was pared by 3 bases and J by 4 bases, with 15 bases between. The CDR3 loop spans 14 amino acids. The CDR3 DNA is TGCAGTGCTAGTAGTAACAGGGTCTCCACTGAAGCTTTCTTT. Protein: CSASSNRVSTEAFF.

The gene calls are TRBV21-1 and TRBJ1-2. TRBV21-1 is a pseudogene. CDR3 length: 15 amino acids. This CDR3 reads CASSKVDLLTYGYTF. The CDR3 bases are TGTGCCAGCAGCAAAGTGGATCTACTCACCTATGGCTACACCTTC.

In this sample, this clone turned up once. The chain uses TRBV19 and TRBJ1-3; 8 bases map to TRBD1. After removal of 5 bases from V and 4 bases from J, the junction contained 7 bases not matched to a gene. In germline, CDR1 is LNHDA, CDR2 SQIVND (reference sequence). The CDR3 is 15 amino acids. The CDR3 is CASSRDRDRGNTIYF. As DNA, the CDR3 is TGTGCCAGTAGTCGGGACCGGGACAGGGGAAACACCATATATTTT.

V usage is TRBV6-5 and J usage is TRBJ2-3; D gene ambiguous. This CDR3 contains 10 residues. Germline CDR1 is MNHEY and CDR2 is SVGAGI. V lost 7 bases, J lost 7 bases, and 6 bases lay in between. The chain's CDR3 is CASKEYTQYF. The CDR3 region has the DNA TGTGCCAGCAAAGAATATACGCAGTATTTT.

J is TRBJ2-2 and V is TRBV24-1, with D perhaps being TRBD1 or TRBD2 (5 bases each). Germline V gives CDR1 KGHDR, CDR2 SFDVKD. This CDR3 is 16 amino acids long. V was clipped by 4 bases and J by 3 bases, with 14 bases between them. The CDR3 DNA reads as TGTGCCACCAGTGACCCGGGGCAGGGTTACACCGGGGAGCTGTTTTTT. Translating gives CATSDPGQGYTGELFF.

The V gene is TRBV9, the J gene TRBJ2-2; D is unclear. The CDR3 length is 15 residues. Germline-derived CDR1 and CDR2 are SGDLS and YYNGEE. Trimming left V 0 bases short and J 8 bases short, with 14 bases between. CDR3 in amino acids: CASSVDPGSRGELFF. As DNA, the CDR3 is TGTGCCAGCAGCGTAGATCCCGGGTCTCGAGGGGAGCTGTTTTTT.

The chain employs TRBV30 and TRBJ1-2, with D maybe TRBD1 (6 bases). V lost 3 bases and J 0 bases, leaving 8 bases between the germline ends. The CDR3 has 13 amino acids. Per germline, CDR1 GTSNPN and CDR2 SVGIG (reference sequence). The CDR3 reads CAWRGGTNYGYTF. CDR3 sequence (DNA): TGTGCCTGGAGAGGGGGGACTAACTATGGCTACACCTTC.

The chain links TRBV19 to TRBJ1-2, with a possible D match to TRBD1 (6 bases). The CDR3 is made up of 16 amino acids. Germline V gene data show CDR1 as LNHDA and CDR2 as SQIVND (reference sequence). V lost 1 base, J lost 4 bases, and 16 bases lay in between. The CDR3 sequence: CASSIGSRGAGYGYTF. CDR3 DNA sequence: TGTGCCAGTAGTATAGGCAGCAGGGGCGCGGGCTATGGCTACACCTTC. The full variable domain, in which reference TRBV19 and TRBJ1-2 provide the parts outside the CDR3, is DGGITQSPKYLFRKEGQNVTLSCEQNLNHDAMYWYRQDPGQGLRLIYYSQIVNDFQKGDIAEGYSVSREKKESFPLTVTSAQKNPTAFYLCASSIGSRGAGYGYTFGSGTRLTVV.

This sequence joins TRBV30 and TRBJ2-3, with 13 positions matching TRBD2. The germline V gene encodes CDR1 GTSNPN and CDR2 SVGIG (reference sequence). There are 13 residues in the CDR3. The ends lost 5 bases at V and 7 bases at J; junction bases unmatched: 3. The CDR3 spells CAWLTSGGNTQYF. CDR3 nucleotides: TGTGCCTGGCTGACTAGCGGGGGGAATACGCAGTATTTT.

CDR3 sequence: CASSSDRTNGYTF. The CDR3 nucleotides are TGTGCCAGCTCCTCCGACCGTACTAATGGCTACACCTTC. The V and J genes are TRBV18 and TRBJ1-2; D is uncertain. This CDR3 is built from 13 residues. The V end lost 6 bases, the J end lost 6 bases, and 14 bases lay between the germline ends. Germline V CDR1 and CDR2: KGHSH, LQKENI.

V is TRBV5-4 and J is TRBJ1-1, with D uncertain. Germline CDR1 and CDR2: SGHNT and YYREEE (reference sequence). The CDR3 is 15 amino acids. Between the trimmed V and J ends, which lost 2 bases and 1 base, there was a span of 12 bases. The DNA for the CDR3 is TGTGCCAGCAGCTTTAGTCAGTTGGGGAACACTGAAGCTTTCTTT. This gives the protein CASSFSQLGNTEAFF.

The rearrangement links TRBV7-2 to TRBJ2-7, with D possibly being TRBD2 (6 bases). Germline CDR1 SGHTA, CDR2 FQGNSA. V lost 4 bases to trimming and J lost 0 bases, with 10 bases between them. This CDR3 contains 14 residues. This CDR3 is CASSWTGSSYEQYF. CDR3 coding DNA: TGTGCCAGCAGCTGGACCGGGAGCTCCTACGAGCAGTACTTC.

The chain couples TRBV6-5 to TRBJ1-1; 10 bases fit TRBD1. V lost 2 bases, J lost 5 bases, and 8 bases stayed unmatched. Germline values: CDR1 MNHEY, CDR2 SVGAGI. The CDR3 contains 16 residues. Written as DNA, the CDR3 is TGTGCCAGCAGTTACCCTGACAGGGGGCTGACGACTGAAGCTTTCTTT. It encodes CASSYPDRGLTTEAFF.

The CDR3 loop reads CASSPFHSNQPQHF. The CDR3 region has the DNA TGTGCCAGCTCACCATTTCATAGCAATCAGCCCCAGCATTTT. The genes are TRBV18 and TRBJ1-5; D is unresolved. Trimming left V 2 bases short and J 0 bases short, with 5 bases between. Germline CDR1 is KGHSH and CDR2 is LQKENI. The CDR3 totals 14 residues.

This clone was picked up a small number of times. V gene TRBV6-1 combines with J gene TRBJ1-1, with D unresolved. V lost 4 bases and J 3 bases, leaving 21 bases between the germline ends. The length of the CDR3 is 17 residues. Germline V gives CDR1 MNHNS, CDR2 SASEGT. The CDR3 sequence: CASSGENGVVLYTEAFF. The DNA of the CDR3 is TGTGCCAGCAGTGGAGAAAACGGGGTCGTTCTGTACACTGAAGCTTTCTTT.

V and J are TRBV7-9 and TRBJ1-6; D ambiguous. The CDR3 runs to 16 residues. CDR1 and CDR2 from the germline V gene are SEHNR and FQNEAQ (reference sequence). The V end was cut by 4 bases, the J end by 6 bases, with 16 bases between. CDR3 sequence (DNA): TGTGCCAGCAGCTCCTTCCGCACTTCGGGTAATTCACCCCTCCACTTT. Encoded protein: CASSSFRTSGNSPLHF.

The chain combines TRBV6-5 with TRBJ1-2; no reliable D call. V was trimmed by 4 bases and J by 3 bases, leaving 9 bases between them. The CDR3 sequence is 13 residues long. CDR1 is MNHEY and CDR2 is SVGAGI in the germline V gene. The CDR3 DNA reads as TGTGCCAGCAGTTGGACGACGGACTATGGCTACACCTTC. Translated, it gives CASSWTTDYGYTF.

The rearrangement joins TRBV4-1 to TRBJ1-6, with TRBD1 as a possible D gene (6 bases). The CDR3 is 16 amino acids. Trimming shortened V by 1 base and J by 7 bases, and 14 bases separated the two germline ends. Germline lookup yields CDR1 MGHRA and CDR2 YSYEKL. This chain's CDR3 is CASSQGRGGGNSPLHF. CDR3 sequence (DNA): TGCGCCAGCAGCCAAGGCAGGGGCGGAGGAAATTCACCCCTCCACTTT.

The CDR3 coding sequence is TGTGCCAGCAGTCCCGACAGGGTAAATGGCTACACCTTC. Amino acid sequence: CASSPDRVNGYTF. The chain is built from TRBV11-2 and TRBJ1-2, with 7 bases identical to TRBD1. The V segment lost 6 bases and the J segment 6 bases; nucleotides outside the gene matches: 7. The CDR3 runs to 13 residues. Germline CDR1 is SGHAT and CDR2 is FQNNGV.

The CDR3, as DNA: TGTGCCAGCAGCTCGGGACAGATCGAGCAGTTCTTC. Its translation is CASSSGQIEQFF. The chain couples TRBV7-9 to TRBJ2-1; TRBD1 matches at 7 bases. The V gene's germline CDR1 is SEHNR and CDR2 FQNEAQ (reference sequence). Trimming removed 4 bases from V and 10 bases from J; junction bases left unmatched: 4. The CDR3 is 12 residues long.

The V call is TRBV21-1, the J call TRBJ1-5; TRBD1 is the table's D call and was not checked against the DNA. TRBV21-1 is reported as a pseudogene. CDR3 size: 13 residues. This CDR3 reads CASNQGIGQPQHF. Written as DNA, the CDR3 is TGTGCCAGCAACCAGGGGATCGGACAGCCCCAGCATTTT.

The V and J genes are TRBV4-3 and TRBJ1-2; 9 bases agree with TRBD1. The junction had 12 bases not matched to a gene; V was cut back by 0 bases and J by 1 base. The CDR3 length is 19 residues. The germline V gene encodes CDR1 LGHNA and CDR2 YSLEER. CDR3 in DNA: TGCGCCAGCAGCCAAGAATGGGGAGGACAGGGGACCTTTAACTATGGCTACACCTTC. Protein sequence: CASSQEWGGQGTFNYGYTF.